This TCR beta chain appears in the sequencing data of a study of OX40 agonist ivuxolimab in advanced cancers. Study-level information: Patients with hepatocellular carcinoma, melanoma, renal cell or head and neck cancer made up the dose-escalation patients. Patients with prior anti-PD-1, anti-PD-L1 or anti-CTLA-4 therapy were eligible; about 41% had some.

Broader study findings: Averaging showed that CD8+ T cells had more expanded clones than CD4+ did.

Sequencing used immunoSEQ multiplex PCR; TCRdb keeps in-frame clones, though not all of them. This sample carries fewer than 85,000 clones, more than 70% of them seen once, and the ten largest clones take about 0.8%. The germline gives CDR1 MNHEY, CDR2 SMNVEV (reference sequence). CDR3 length: 14 amino acids. In regard to this clone: Antigen unknown. A junction boundary mismatches the germline segment, possibly from a read error. The sample has other DNA sequences that encode this CDR3 too.

This receptor was identified in an adult with an advanced solid tumor such as melanoma, head and neck, liver or kidney cancer. The V and J genes are TRBV27 and TRBJ2-3; no clear D gene. The input for sequencing was CD4+ or CD8+ T cells sorted from blood, taken in a trial of the OX40 agonist ivuxolimab. The CDR3 DNA is TGTGCCAGCAGTTTATCGGCCGGCACAGATACGCAATATTTT. Protein sequence: CASSLSAGTDTQYF.